Listed here are 6 T cell receptor beta chains from one sample, sequenced in a study of identical twins. TCRdb reprocessed the 5' RACE reads via MiXCR and lists one record per CDR3 protein. Of about 300,000 distinct CDR3 sequences listed, 9% to 15% were seen once; the top ten hold roughly 7.8%. The same data also went into a second study, on yellow fever vaccine responses in identical twins.

Sequencing was done on a sample of CD8+ T cells sorted from blood. The receptors were gathered from a woman younger than 30 in good health.

Concerning this clonotype: A much larger clone is a single base away; this may be a read error. This sequence joins TRBV15 and TRBJ2-3; D is unresolved. The CDR3 sequence is 16 residues long. With 0 bases removed from V and 1 base from J, the gap between germline ends came to 11 bases. From germline, CDR1 is LNHNV and CDR2 YYDKDF (reference sequence). CDR3 sequence (DNA): TGTGCCACCAGCAGAGAGACCACTGCTTGCACAGATACGCAGTATTTT. Its translation is CATSRETTACTDTQYF.

This clonotype was found a few times. The rearrangement joins TRBV3-1 to TRBJ2-4; 10 nucleotides match TRBD2. CDR1 is LGHDT, CDR2 YNNKEL, per germline (reference sequence). This CDR3 spans 17 amino acids. Trimming at V came to 5 bases and at J to 2 bases, leaving 9 bases not matched to a gene. The CDR3 DNA reads TGTGCCAGCAGCTACCCCTTAGCGGGGGGCACCAAAAACATTCAGTACTTC. This gives the protein CASSYPLAGGTKNIQYF.

The CDR3 region is CASSPPGPAPYEQYF. In DNA form, the CDR3 reads TGTGCCAGCAGTCCCCCGGGTCCTGCGCCCTACGAGCAGTACTTC. V gene TRBV28 combines with J gene TRBJ2-7; D not resolved. CDR1 and CDR2 (germline): MDHEN, SYDVKM. The CDR3 is 15 amino acids. V shed 5 bases and J shed 2 bases, with 16 bases lying between them.

The V gene is TRBV7-8, the J gene TRBJ2-7; TRBD1 matches 8 bases. The CDR3 sequence is 18 residues long. Germline V gives CDR1 SGHVS, CDR2 FQNEAQ. J was trimmed by 1 base and V by 1 base; bases with no gene match: 12. CDR3: CASSLGGSLDRESYEQYF. As DNA, the CDR3 is TGTGCCAGCAGCTTAGGCGGTTCGTTGGACAGGGAGTCCTACGAGCAGTACTTC. The complete variable domain, with remaining parts taken from reference TRBV7-8 and TRBJ2-7, reads GAGVSQSPRYKVAKRGQDVALRCDPISGHVSLFWYQQALGQGPEFLTYFQNEAQLDKSGLPSDRFFAERPEGSVSTLKIQRTQQEDSAVYLCASSLGGSLDRESYEQYFGPGTRLTVT.

The chain joins TRBV4-2 to TRBJ2-7; TRBD2 matches at 9 bases. Germline lookup yields CDR1 LGHNA and CDR2 YNFKEQ. The CDR3 has 15 residues. With 0 bases clipped from V and 7 bases from J, the junction kept 7 bases outside the gene matches. In DNA, the CDR3 is TGTGCCAGCAGCCAAGAGGCTAGCGGGGCCTTTGAGCAGTACTTC. Encoded protein: CASSQEASGAFEQYF.

This clonotype was seen more than once but under ten times. This chain links TRBV19 with TRBJ2-7, with a possible D match to TRBD2 (5 bases). CDR1 and CDR2 (germline): LNHDA, SQIVND (reference sequence). The length of the CDR3 is 13 residues. The V end was cut by 1 base, the J end by 3 bases, with 7 bases between. The CDR3: CASSIVEGYEQYF. DNA of the CDR3: TGTGCCAGTAGTATAGTCGAGGGCTACGAGCAGTACTTC.